The clone carrying this T cell receptor (beta chain) occurred once. The sample holds other DNA sequences that translate to the same CDR3. This specimen comes from a study of shared clonotypes between healthy human individuals. Naive CD8 cells comprised CD45RO-negative, CCR7-positively selected cells, excluding terminally differentiated effector memory CD45RA+ cells. From germline, CDR1 is SGHDT and CDR2 YYEEEE. CDR3 length: 16 residues. Losses at the gene ends were 0 bases for V and 4 bases for J; bases not matched to a gene: 5. Libraries were prepared by immunoSEQ multiplex PCR; TCRdb keeps only in-frame clonotypes and omits some of them. The top ten clones hold under 2% of a sample with around 2.1 million clones, 93% of them seen once.

The chain recombines TRBV5-6 with TRBJ2-1, with 9 bases lining up with TRBD2. This sequence originates from a man between 18 and 29 years old in good health. Some clones in this sample may be carry-over from other donors' samples. Sequencing was done on a sample of naive CD8+ T cells from PBMCs. CDR3 bases: TGTGCCAGCAGCTTGGCGGCGGGAGGGCCATACAATGAGCAGTTCTTC. Protein sequence: CASSLAAGGPYNEQFF.